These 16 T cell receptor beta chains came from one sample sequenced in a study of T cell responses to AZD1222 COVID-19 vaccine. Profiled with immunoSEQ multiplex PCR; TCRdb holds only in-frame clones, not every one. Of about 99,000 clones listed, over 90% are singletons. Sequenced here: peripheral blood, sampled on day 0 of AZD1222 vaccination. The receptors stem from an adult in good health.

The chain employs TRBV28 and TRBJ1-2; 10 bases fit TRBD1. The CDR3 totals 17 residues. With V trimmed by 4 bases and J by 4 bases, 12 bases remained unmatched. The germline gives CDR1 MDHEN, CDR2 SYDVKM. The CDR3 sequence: CASSSTGGHYEAYGYTF. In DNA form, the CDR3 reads TGTGCCAGCAGTTCGACAGGGGGCCATTATGAAGCCTATGGCTACACCTTC.

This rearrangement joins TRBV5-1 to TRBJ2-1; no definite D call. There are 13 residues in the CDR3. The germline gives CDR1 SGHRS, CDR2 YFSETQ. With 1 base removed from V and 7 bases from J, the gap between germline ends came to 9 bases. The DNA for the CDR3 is TGCGCCAGCAGCTTGAGATTCGGGAATGAGCAGTTCTTC. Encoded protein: CASSLRFGNEQFF.

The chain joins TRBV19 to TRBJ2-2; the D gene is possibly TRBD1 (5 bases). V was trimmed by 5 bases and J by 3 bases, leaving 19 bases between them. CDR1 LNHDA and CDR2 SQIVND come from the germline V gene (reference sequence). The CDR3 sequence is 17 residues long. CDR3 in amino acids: CASSAGQGRPHTGELFF. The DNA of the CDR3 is TGTGCCAGTAGTGCCGGGCAGGGAAGGCCACACACCGGGGAGCTGTTTTTT.

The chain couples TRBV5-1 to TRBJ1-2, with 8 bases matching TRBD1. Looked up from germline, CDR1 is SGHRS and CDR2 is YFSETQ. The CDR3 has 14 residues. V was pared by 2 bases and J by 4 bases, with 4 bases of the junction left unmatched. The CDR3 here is CASSFGQGGYGYTF. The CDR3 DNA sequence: TGCGCCAGCAGCTTTGGACAGGGTGGCTATGGCTACACCTTC.

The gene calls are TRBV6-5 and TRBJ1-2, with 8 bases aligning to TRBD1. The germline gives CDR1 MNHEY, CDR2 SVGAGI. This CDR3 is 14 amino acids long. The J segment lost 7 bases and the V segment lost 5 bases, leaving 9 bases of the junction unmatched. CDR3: CASSTRRTGSGYTF. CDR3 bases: TGTGCCAGCAGTACCAGAAGGACAGGGAGTGGCTACACCTTC.

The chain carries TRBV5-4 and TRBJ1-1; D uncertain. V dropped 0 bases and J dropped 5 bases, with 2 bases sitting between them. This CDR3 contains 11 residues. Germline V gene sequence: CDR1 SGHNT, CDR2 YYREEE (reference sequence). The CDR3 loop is CASSLGTEAFF. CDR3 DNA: TGTGCCAGCAGCTTGGGAACTGAAGCTTTCTTT.

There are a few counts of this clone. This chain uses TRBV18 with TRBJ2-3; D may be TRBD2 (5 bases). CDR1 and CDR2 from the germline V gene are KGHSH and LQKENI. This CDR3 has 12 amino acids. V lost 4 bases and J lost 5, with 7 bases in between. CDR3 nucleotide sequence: TGTGCCAGCTCACTAACTAGAGATACGCAGTATTTT. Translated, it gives CASSLTRDTQYF.

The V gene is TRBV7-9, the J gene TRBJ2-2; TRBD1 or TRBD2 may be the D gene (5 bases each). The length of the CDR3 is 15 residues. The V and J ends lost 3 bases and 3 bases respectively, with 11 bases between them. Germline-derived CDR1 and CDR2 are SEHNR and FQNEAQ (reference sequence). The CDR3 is CASSLSGGDTGELFF. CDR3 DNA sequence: TGTGCCAGCAGCTTGAGTGGGGGTGACACCGGGGAGCTGTTTTTT.

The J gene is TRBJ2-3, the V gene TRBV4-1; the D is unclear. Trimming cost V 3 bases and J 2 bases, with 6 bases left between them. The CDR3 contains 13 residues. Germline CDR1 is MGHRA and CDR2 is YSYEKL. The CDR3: CASSHFSTDTQYF. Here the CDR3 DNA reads TGCGCCAGCAGCCATTTTTCCACAGATACGCAGTATTTT.

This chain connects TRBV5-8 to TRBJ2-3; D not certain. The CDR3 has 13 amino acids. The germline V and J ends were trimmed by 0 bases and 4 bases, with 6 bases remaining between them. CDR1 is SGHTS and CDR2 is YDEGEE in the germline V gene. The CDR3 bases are TGTGCCAGCAGCTTGGCCATCGCAGATACGCAGTATTTT. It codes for CASSLAIADTQYF.

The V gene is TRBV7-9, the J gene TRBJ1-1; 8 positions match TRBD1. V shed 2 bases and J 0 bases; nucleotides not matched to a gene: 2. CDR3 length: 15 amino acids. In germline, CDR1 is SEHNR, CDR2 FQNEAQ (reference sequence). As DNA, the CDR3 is TGTGCCAGCAGCTTAATGGGACAGGTGAACACTGAAGCTTTCTTT. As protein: CASSLMGQVNTEAFF.

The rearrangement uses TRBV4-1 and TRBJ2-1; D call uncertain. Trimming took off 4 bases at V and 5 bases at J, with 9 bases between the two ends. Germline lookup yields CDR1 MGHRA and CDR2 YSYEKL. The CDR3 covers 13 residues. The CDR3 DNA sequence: TGCGCCAGCAGCCCCCTTGGGGACAATGAGCAGTTCTTC. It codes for CASSPLGDNEQFF.

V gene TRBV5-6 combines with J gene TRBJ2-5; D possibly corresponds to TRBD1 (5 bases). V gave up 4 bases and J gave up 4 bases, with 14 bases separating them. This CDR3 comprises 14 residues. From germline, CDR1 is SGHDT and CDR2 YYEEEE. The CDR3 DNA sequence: TGTGCCAGCAGCCCGACAGCTCCCGCAGAGACCCAGTACTTC. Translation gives CASSPTAPAETQYF.

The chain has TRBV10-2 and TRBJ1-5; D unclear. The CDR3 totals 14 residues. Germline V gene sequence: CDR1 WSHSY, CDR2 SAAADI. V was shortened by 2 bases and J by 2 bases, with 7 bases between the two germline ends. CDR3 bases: TGCGCCAGCAGTGAGACAGAAGGCAATCAGCCCCAGCATTTT. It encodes CASSETEGNQPQHF.

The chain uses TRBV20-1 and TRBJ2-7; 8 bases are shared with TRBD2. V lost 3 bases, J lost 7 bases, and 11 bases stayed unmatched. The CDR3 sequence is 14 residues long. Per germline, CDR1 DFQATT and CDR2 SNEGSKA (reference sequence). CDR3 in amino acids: CSASSGGPLGEQYF. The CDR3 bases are TGCAGTGCTAGTTCGGGAGGGCCTCTGGGAGAGCAGTACTTC.

The CDR3 DNA is TGTGCCAGCAGCTTTATGGGATACACTGAAGCTTTCTTT. The encoded protein is CASSFMGYTEAFF. This chain links TRBV5-4 with TRBJ1-1; no clear D. Germline CDR1 is SGHNT and CDR2 is YYREEE (reference sequence). This CDR3 spans 13 amino acids. Trimming shortened V by 2 bases and J by 3 bases, and 8 bases separated the two germline ends.